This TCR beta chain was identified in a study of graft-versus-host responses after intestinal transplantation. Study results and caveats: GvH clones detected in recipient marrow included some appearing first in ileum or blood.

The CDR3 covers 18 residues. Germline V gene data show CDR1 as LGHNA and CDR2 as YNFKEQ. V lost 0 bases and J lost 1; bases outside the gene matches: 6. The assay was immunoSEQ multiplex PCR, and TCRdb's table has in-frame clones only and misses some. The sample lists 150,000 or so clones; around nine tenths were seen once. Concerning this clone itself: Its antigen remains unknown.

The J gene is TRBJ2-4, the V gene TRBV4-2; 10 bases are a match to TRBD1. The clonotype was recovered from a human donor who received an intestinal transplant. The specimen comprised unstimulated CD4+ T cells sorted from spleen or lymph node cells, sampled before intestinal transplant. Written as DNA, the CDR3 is TGTGCCAGCAGCCAAGACGGGACAGGGGTCGTGGCCAAAAACATTCAGTACTTC. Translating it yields CASSQDGTGVVAKNIQYF.